These 2 T cell receptor beta chains came from one sample sequenced in a study of cytotoxic CD8 clonotypes in ibrutinib-treated CLL. Sequenced by immunoSEQ multiplex PCR; TCRdb stores in-frame clones only, minus some. This sample has approximately 130,000 clones; 80% to 90% occur once, and the top ten carry approximately 3.5%. This specimen was PBMCs, taken after 24 months of ibrutinib treatment. Every receptor here comes from a human donor with chronic lymphocytic leukemia.

Written as DNA, the CDR3 is TGTGCCAGCAAGGAACGGACTTATAGCAATCAGCCCCAGCATTTT. As protein: CASKERTYSNQPQHF. The rearrangement links TRBV2 to TRBJ1-5; D not certain. Trimming removed 7 bases at V and 0 bases at J, with 13 bases between. The CDR3 covers 15 residues. CDR1 SNHLY and CDR2 FYNNEI come from the germline V gene.

The genes are TRBV18 and TRBJ1-2; D ambiguous. Trimming pared 5 bases from V and 2 bases from J, leaving 3 bases between. In germline, CDR1 is KGHSH, CDR2 LQKENI. This CDR3 comprises 11 residues. This CDR3 reads CASSDNYGYTF. Here the CDR3 DNA reads TGTGCCAGCTCAGACAACTATGGCTACACCTTC.